Listed here are 9 T cell receptor beta chains from one sample, sequenced in a study of identical twins. TCRdb reanalysed the 5' RACE reads using MiXCR and keeps one entry per CDR3 protein. The sample consists of around 1.7 million distinct CDR3 sequences, 25% to 35% of them appearing once. The sequenced sample consisted of cord blood. These receptors were taken from a newborn girl in good health.

The rearrangement uses TRBV7-2 and TRBJ2-7, with a weak D call TRBD1 (6 bases). Looked up from germline, CDR1 is SGHTA and CDR2 is FQGNSA. V was cut by 10 bases and J by 2 bases, with 18 bases left in between. The CDR3 spans 14 residues. Here the CDR3 reads CANWDNKSPYEQYF. CDR3 nucleotide sequence: TGTGCCAACTGGGACAACAAATCCCCCTACGAGCAGTACTTC.

In its sample, this clonotype was seen a few times. The chain uses TRBV2 and TRBJ1-2, with a tentative D call TRBD1 (5 bases). The CDR3 is 17 residues long. CDR1 SNHLY and CDR2 FYNNEI come from the germline V gene. The ends were cut back, 5 bases at V and 0 bases at J, with 19 bases in the middle. The CDR3 sequence is CASSTWGRTVANYGYTF. CDR3 sequence (DNA): TGTGCCAGCAGTACTTGGGGACGGACGGTCGCTAACTATGGCTACACCTTC.

In regard to this clonotype: Since a much larger clone is just one base distant, this may be a read error. This chain links TRBV5-1 with TRBJ2-5; D uncertain. CDR3 length: 12 amino acids. Germline V gives CDR1 SGHRS, CDR2 YFSETQ. This CDR3 is CACSFDFETQYF. CDR3 nucleotide sequence: TGCGCCTGCAGCTTCGACTTCGAGACCCAGTACTTC.

V and J are TRBV20-1 and TRBJ1-6; D not resolved. CDR3 length: 15 residues. V was clipped by 2 bases and J by 2 bases, with 10 bases between them. Looked up from germline, CDR1 is DFQATT and CDR2 is SNEGSKA (reference sequence). CDR3 bases: TGCAGTGCTAGAATGGGGAATCCCTATAATTCACCCCTCCACTTT. It encodes CSARMGNPYNSPLHF.

This clonotype was seen a handful of times. The genes are TRBV20-1 and TRBJ2-1; TRBD2 matches at 13 bases. CDR3 length equals 14 residues. Germline V gives CDR1 DFQATT, CDR2 SNEGSKA (reference sequence). The junction had 2 bases not matched to a gene; V was cut back by 3 bases and J by 6 bases. CDR3 nucleotide sequence: TGCAGTGCTAGTACTAGCGGGGGGGCCAATGAGCAGTTCTTC. Amino acid sequence: CSASTSGGANEQFF.

The gene calls are TRBV5-6 and TRBJ2-5; 7 bases match TRBD1. Per germline, CDR1 SGHDT and CDR2 YYEEEE. V lost 0 bases and J lost 4; bases outside the gene matches: 6. The length of the CDR3 is 15 residues. The CDR3 region has the DNA TGTGCCAGCAGCTTGGGAGACAGGGCGCGAGAGACCCAGTACTTC. Its translation is CASSLGDRARETQYF.

This sequence joins TRBV7-2 and TRBJ2-7, with unresolved D. Trimming cost V 3 bases and J 2 bases, with 11 bases left between them. The CDR3 covers 14 residues. Germline CDR1 reads SGHTA; CDR2 reads FQGNSA. CDR3 sequence: CASSFVRTAYEQYF. The DNA for the CDR3 is TGTGCCAGCAGCTTTGTCAGGACCGCCTACGAGCAGTACTTC.

This clonotype was found a few times. J is TRBJ1-6 and V is TRBV14; a possible D gene is TRBD1 (5 bases). V was shortened by 3 bases and J by 9 bases, with 12 bases between the two germline ends. This CDR3 is 14 amino acids long. Germline lookup yields CDR1 SGHDN and CDR2 FVKESK. The CDR3: CASSHDGGISPLHF. CDR3 in DNA: TGTGCCAGCAGCCATGACGGGGGAATTTCACCCCTCCACTTT.

This clonotype appeared a few times. The CDR3 loop is CASSSILLGGSYNEQFF. The CDR3 nucleotides are TGTGCCAGCAGTTCCATTCTACTAGGAGGCTCCTACAATGAGCAGTTCTTC. The rearrangement uses TRBV28 and TRBJ2-1; tentatively, D is TRBD2 (5 bases). The CDR3 has 17 amino acids. From germline, CDR1 is MDHEN and CDR2 SYDVKM. V was clipped by 4 bases and J by 0 bases, with 16 bases between them.